This TCR beta chain was observed in a study of neurological immune-mediated disorders. Study-wide findings and caveats: TCR clonal expansion peaked in HTLV-1-associated myelopathy patients and was lowest in multiple sclerosis patients. No CDR3 amino acid sequences were shared by expanded clones across subjects, suggesting private repertoires in all groups.

The V gene's germline CDR1 is MNHEY and CDR2 SVGAGI. This CDR3 is 14 amino acids long. V gave up 7 bases and J gave up 4 bases, with 16 bases separating them. cDNA synthesis was performed by 5'RACE with 10-nucleotide random UMIs. MiXCR was run by TCRdb on the 5' RACE reads, yielding one entry per CDR3 protein. The top ten hold more than 4% of the sample, which has about 44,000 distinct CDR3 sequences, roughly 21% seen once. About this clonotype: Its antigen remains unknown.

Time point: technical triplicate 3. The clonotype was recovered from a man aged 55 to 70 with HTLV-1-associated myelopathy (HAM/TSP). The rearrangement uses TRBV6-5 and TRBJ1-1, with D possibly TRBD1 on 6 matching bases. The sample consisted of PBMCs. CDR3 in amino acids: CASISGTWVTEAFF. The CDR3 coding sequence is TGTGCCAGCATTTCGGGGACATGGGTCACTGAAGCTTTCTTT.